This TCR beta chain was sequenced during a study of blood T cell repertoires in COVID-19. Overall study context: Donors in the United States, Italy and Spain gave samples during acute or convalescent COVID-19.

Enrolled through a virtual design, the participants were between 18 and 89 years of age and came from around 25 US areas. In assigning cohorts, the study relied on participant-reported clinical history. A single count supports this clone. Looked up from germline, CDR1 is MDHEN and CDR2 is SYDVKM. The V end was cut by 5 bases, the J end by 8 bases, with 9 bases between. This CDR3 has 11 amino acids. In the study's own analysis: Amplification from reference gene primers served as the basis for estimated nucleated cell counts. Generated by immunoSEQ multiplex PCR, the TCRdb table keeps only in-frame clones and is missing some. The V and J calls and the clone size are those of that table, but D and trimming were determined from the DNA. The table includes 190,000 or so clones, more than 75% detected once.

The TCR was taken from a woman in her twenties or thirties who had recovered from COVID-19. J is TRBJ2-5 and V is TRBV28; D unresolved. The sequenced material came from PBMCs or T cells enriched from blood (not recorded which). The CDR3 region has the DNA TGTGCCAGCAGTCATCGTACAACCCAGTACTTC. This encodes CASSHRTTQYF. The full variable domain, in which reference TRBV28 and TRBJ2-5 provide the parts outside the CDR3, is DVKVTQSSRYLVKRTGEKVFLECVQDMDHENMFWYRQDPGLGLRLIYFSYDVKMKEKGDIPEGYSVSREKKERFSLILESASTNQTSMYLCASSHRTTQYFGPGTRLLVL.